A selection of T cell receptor beta chains follows, all from one sample in a study of control samples from healthy donors and cancer patients. Clones were sequenced by immunoSEQ multiplex PCR, and TCRdb holds only the in-frame ones, with some missing. Of about 80,000 clones listed, around 92% are singletons. The sequenced sample was blood. These receptors came from a man aged 45-60 years in good health. Each CDR3 is given with its conserved first and last residue. Fields, in order: clone size, D gene, J gene, V gene, CDR3 protein, CDR3 DNA. The D gene is left open where the match is weak. The size field is filled for only some rows; it gives once, few, many or a size class.

abundance: .
d_gene: TRBD1
j_gene: TRBJ2-1
v_gene: TRBV5-1
CDR3aa: CASSYDRDRGGEQFF
CDR3nt: TGCGCCAGCAGTTACGACCGGGACAGGGGGGGAGAGCAGTTCTTC

abundance: once
d_gene: TRBD2
j_gene: TRBJ2-3
v_gene: TRBV30
CDR3aa: CAWSVRGGPSTDTQYF
CDR3nt: TGTGCCTGGAGTGTACGGGGGGGCCCTAGCACAGATACGCAGTATTTT

abundance: .
d_gene: .
j_gene: TRBJ1-6
v_gene: TRBV2
CDR3aa: CASKKGEGNSPLHF
CDR3nt: TGTGCCAGCAAAAAGGGAGAGGGAAATTCACCCCTCCACTTT

abundance: .
d_gene: TRBD1
j_gene: TRBJ1-1
v_gene: TRBV14
CDR3aa: CASSLRTGLGATEAFF
CDR3nt: TGTGCCAGCAGTCTTCGGACAGGTCTCGGGGCCACTGAAGCTTTCTTT

abundance: .
d_gene: .
j_gene: TRBJ2-2
v_gene: TRBV14
CDR3aa: CASSSRRGTNTGELFF
CDR3nt: TGTGCCAGCAGCTCCCGACGGGGGACTAACACCGGGGAGCTGTTTTTT

abundance: .
d_gene: TRBD2
j_gene: TRBJ2-5
v_gene: TRBV15
CDR3aa: CATSRGGTGGVEETQYF
CDR3nt: TGTGCCACCAGCAGAGGGGGAACGGGGGGAGTCGAAGAGACCCAGTACTTC

abundance: once
d_gene: TRBD1
j_gene: TRBJ2-7
v_gene: TRBV7-9
CDR3aa: CASSPSAGTGKQYF
CDR3nt: TGTGCCAGCAGCCCGTCGGCCGGGACAGGGAAACAGTACTTC

abundance: .
d_gene: .
j_gene: TRBJ1-1
v_gene: TRBV18
CDR3aa: CASSQGQNTEAFF
CDR3nt: TGTGCCAGCTCACAAGGACAAAACACTGAAGCTTTCTTT

abundance: .
d_gene: .
j_gene: TRBJ1-1
v_gene: TRBV6-1
CDR3aa: CASSEWEGGTEAFF
CDR3nt: TGTGCCAGCAGTGAATGGGAGGGGGGCACTGAAGCTTTCTTT

abundance: few
d_gene: .
j_gene: TRBJ2-7
v_gene: TRBV13
CDR3aa: CASSDRDSSSYEQYF
CDR3nt: TGTGCCAGCAGCGACCGGGACTCCAGCTCCTACGAGCAGTACTTC

abundance: .
d_gene: .
j_gene: TRBJ2-6
v_gene: TRBV7-9
CDR3aa: CASSHDRGGRLGANVLTF
CDR3nt: TGTGCCAGCAGCCACGACAGGGGAGGGAGGCTCGGGGCCAACGTCCTGACTTTC

abundance: .
d_gene: TRBD1
j_gene: TRBJ2-7
v_gene: TRBV3-1/TRBV3-2
CDR3aa: CASSTRTGNYEQYF
CDR3nt: TGTGCCAGCAGTACGCGGACAGGGAACTACGAGCAGTACTTC

abundance: few
d_gene: .
j_gene: TRBJ2-7
v_gene: TRBV19
CDR3aa: CASSIGTGRYEQYF
CDR3nt: TGTGCCAGTAGTATCGGAACAGGGAGATACGAGCAGTACTTC

abundance: .
d_gene: .
j_gene: TRBJ1-1
v_gene: TRBV19
CDR3aa: CASSISNTGYTEAFF
CDR3nt: TGTGCCAGTAGTATATCCAACACAGGTTACACTGAAGCTTTCTTT

abundance: .
d_gene: TRBD1
j_gene: TRBJ2-3
v_gene: TRBV19
CDR3aa: CASLGTGGTDTQYF
CDR3nt: TGTGCCAGCCTCGGGACAGGGGGCACAGATACGCAGTATTTT

abundance: .
d_gene: .
j_gene: TRBJ1-1
v_gene: TRBV10-3
CDR3aa: CAISEDRNTEAFF
CDR3nt: TGTGCCATCAGTGAGGACAGGAACACTGAAGCTTTCTTT

abundance: .
d_gene: .
j_gene: TRBJ2-5
v_gene: TRBV27
CDR3aa: CASSFRAQETQYF
CDR3nt: TGTGCCAGCAGTTTCAGGGCCCAAGAGACCCAGTACTTC

abundance: .
d_gene: .
j_gene: TRBJ1-2
v_gene: TRBV12-3/TRBV12-4
CDR3aa: CASSPEANYGYTF
CDR3nt: TGTGCCAGCAGCCCCGAGGCTAACTATGGCTACACCTTC

abundance: .
d_gene: TRBD1
j_gene: TRBJ2-7
v_gene: TRBV5-5
CDR3aa: CASSPRTGAIYEQYF
CDR3nt: TGTGCCAGCAGCCCCCGGACAGGGGCCATCTACGAGCAGTACTTC

abundance: .
d_gene: .
j_gene: TRBJ1-1
v_gene: TRBV25-1
CDR3aa: CASSSRTGPGTEAFF
CDR3nt: TGTGCCAGCAGTTCGCGGACGGGTCCGGGCACTGAAGCTTTCTTT

abundance: once
d_gene: TRBD2
j_gene: TRBJ2-2
v_gene: TRBV19
CDR3aa: CASSTPKTFGGAEELFF
CDR3nt: TGTGCCAGTAGTACTCCAAAGACCTTCGGGGGGGCGGAGGAGCTGTTTTTT

abundance: few
d_gene: .
j_gene: TRBJ1-6
v_gene: TRBV6-1
CDR3aa: CASSEVGPYNSPLHF
CDR3nt: TGTGCCAGCAGTGAAGTGGGTCCGTATAATTCACCCCTCCACTTT

abundance: .
d_gene: TRBD2
j_gene: TRBJ2-1
v_gene: TRBV5-6
CDR3aa: CASRPTSGGLSEQFF
CDR3nt: TGTGCCAGCAGACCGACTAGCGGGGGGCTCAGTGAGCAGTTCTTC

abundance: .
d_gene: .
j_gene: TRBJ1-5
v_gene: TRBV6-1
CDR3aa: CASSEGDSYNQPQHF
CDR3nt: TGTGCCAGCAGTGAGGGCGACAGCTACAATCAGCCCCAGCATTTT

abundance: .
d_gene: .
j_gene: TRBJ1-2
v_gene: TRBV2
CDR3aa: CASSDTGYGYTF
CDR3nt: TGTGCCAGCAGTGACACAGGGTATGGCTACACCTTC

abundance: .
d_gene: .
j_gene: TRBJ1-1
v_gene: TRBV29-1
CDR3aa: CSVDVGRSGTEAFF
CDR3nt: TGCAGCGTTGATGTAGGGCGTAGCGGCACTGAAGCTTTCTTT

abundance: .
d_gene: .
j_gene: TRBJ2-2
v_gene: TRBV19
CDR3aa: CASKNGGPNTGELFF
CDR3nt: TGTGCCAGTAAAAACGGGGGGCCGAACACCGGGGAGCTGTTTTTT

abundance: .
d_gene: TRBD2
j_gene: TRBJ2-7
v_gene: TRBV6-5
CDR3aa: CASSSTGLAGGYEQYF
CDR3nt: TGTGCCAGCAGTTCCACGGGACTAGCGGGGGGGTACGAGCAGTACTTC

abundance: once
d_gene: TRBD1
j_gene: TRBJ1-3
v_gene: TRBV3-1/TRBV3-2
CDR3aa: CASSQYDRGHGNTIYF
CDR3nt: TGTGCCAGCAGCCAATACGACAGGGGGCATGGAAACACCATATATTTT

abundance: .
d_gene: .
j_gene: TRBJ2-1
v_gene: TRBV24-1
CDR3aa: CATSDSQAGGRDNEQFF
CDR3nt: TGTGCCACCAGTGATTCACAGGCCGGGGGCAGGGACAATGAGCAGTTCTTC

abundance: .
d_gene: .
j_gene: TRBJ2-5
v_gene: TRBV5-5
CDR3aa: CASSLVRIQETQYF
CDR3nt: TGTGCCAGCAGCTTGGTGAGGATCCAAGAGACCCAGTACTTC

abundance: .
d_gene: .
j_gene: TRBJ1-2
v_gene: TRBV6-2/TRBV6-3
CDR3aa: CASSLVRGYGYTF
CDR3nt: TGTGCCAGCAGCCTAGTTCGGGGCTATGGCTACACCTTC

abundance: .
d_gene: .
j_gene: TRBJ1-2
v_gene: TRBV13
CDR3aa: CASSLVGSRGADYGYTF
CDR3nt: TGTGCCAGCAGCTTAGTAGGATCCCGGGGGGCCGACTATGGCTACACCTTC

abundance: .
d_gene: .
j_gene: TRBJ2-1
v_gene: TRBV20-1
CDR3aa: CSLHTLNEQFF
CDR3nt: TGCAGTTTGCACACTCTCAATGAGCAGTTCTTC

abundance: .
d_gene: .
j_gene: TRBJ2-5
v_gene: TRBV14
CDR3aa: CASSQDTTSRETQYF
CDR3nt: TGTGCCAGCAGCCAAGATACCACTAGTCGTGAGACCCAGTACTTC

abundance: .
d_gene: .
j_gene: TRBJ2-7
v_gene: TRBV5-4
CDR3aa: CASSPGTNSYEQYF
CDR3nt: TGTGCCAGCAGCCCCGGGACCAACTCCTACGAGCAGTACTTC

abundance: .
d_gene: TRBD1
j_gene: TRBJ2-5
v_gene: TRBV11-2
CDR3aa: CASSSRDRETQYF
CDR3nt: TGTGCCAGCAGCTCCCGGGACAGAGAGACCCAGTACTTC

abundance: .
d_gene: TRBD1
j_gene: TRBJ1-2
v_gene: TRBV19
CDR3aa: CASRNFLGQGAANYGYTF
CDR3nt: TGTGCCAGTAGAAACTTCTTAGGACAGGGGGCGGCTAACTATGGCTACACCTTC

abundance: .
d_gene: .
j_gene: TRBJ1-2
v_gene: TRBV28
CDR3aa: CASQHTYGYTF
CDR3nt: TGTGCCAGCCAACACACCTATGGCTACACCTTC

abundance: .
d_gene: TRBD1
j_gene: TRBJ2-7
v_gene: TRBV5-1
CDR3aa: CASRTGDEQYF
CDR3nt: TGCGCCAGTAGGACAGGGGACGAGCAGTACTTC

abundance: .
d_gene: .
j_gene: TRBJ2-1
v_gene: TRBV24-1
CDR3aa: CATSAGTMVYNEQFF
CDR3nt: TGTGCCACCAGTGCGGGGACCATGGTCTACAATGAGCAGTTCTTC

abundance: .
d_gene: TRBD2
j_gene: TRBJ2-7
v_gene: TRBV2
CDR3aa: CASSEALAGRGEQYF
CDR3nt: TGTGCCAGCAGTGAAGCCTTAGCGGGACGGGGGGAGCAGTACTTC

abundance: .
d_gene: .
j_gene: TRBJ1-5
v_gene: TRBV6-2/TRBV6-3
CDR3aa: CASSQGHSNQPQHF
CDR3nt: TGTGCCAGCAGTCAGGGACATAGCAATCAGCCCCAGCATTTT

abundance: .
d_gene: TRBD1
j_gene: TRBJ1-2
v_gene: TRBV29-1
CDR3aa: CSVGQGYGYTF
CDR3nt: TGCAGCGTTGGACAGGGGTATGGCTACACCTTC

abundance: .
d_gene: TRBD1
j_gene: TRBJ1-2
v_gene: TRBV18
CDR3aa: CASSPPNRGGYTF
CDR3nt: TGTGCCAGCTCACCACCGAACAGGGGAGGCTACACCTTC

abundance: .
d_gene: .
j_gene: TRBJ1-1
v_gene: TRBV19
CDR3aa: CASSITGSTEAFF
CDR3nt: TGTGCCAGTAGTATCACCGGGAGCACTGAAGCTTTCTTT

abundance: .
d_gene: TRBD1
j_gene: TRBJ2-5
v_gene: TRBV6-5
CDR3aa: CASSPSTGGRETQYF
CDR3nt: TGTGCCAGCAGTCCATCGACAGGGGGCCGAGAGACCCAGTACTTC

abundance: once
d_gene: .
j_gene: TRBJ2-3
v_gene: TRBV12-3/TRBV12-4
CDR3aa: CASRSPREDTQYF
CDR3nt: TGTGCCAGCCGGTCGCCCCGGGAAGATACGCAGTATTTT